Below are 9 T cell receptor beta chains sequenced from a single sample in a study of blood T cells in healthy people across ages. Through a sample-barcoded 5' primer and a J-beta primer mix, a second PCR was run for roughly 6 to 12 cycles. TCRdb reprocessed the 5' RACE reads with MiXCR, giving one entry per CDR3 protein. In the table there are roughly 800,000 distinct CDR3 sequences, under 40% of which are singletons. Sequencing was done on a sample of blood. These receptors were taken from a man aged 18 to 29 in good health.

This clonotype was counted only a few times. The gene calls are TRBV20-1 and TRBJ1-1; the match to TRBD1 covers 9 bases. In germline, CDR1 is DFQATT, CDR2 SNEGSKA (reference sequence). V lost 0 bases and J lost 1; bases outside the gene matches: 6. The CDR3 sequence is 16 residues long. CDR3 sequence (DNA): TGCAGTGCTAGAGATAAAGGACAGGGGAAGAACACTGAAGCTTTCTTT. Residues: CSARDKGQGKNTEAFF.

This sequence joins TRBV6-1 and TRBJ1-3; D possibly corresponds to TRBD1 (5 bases). The germline V and J ends were trimmed by 2 bases and 2 bases, with 13 bases remaining between them. CDR3 length: 16 residues. The germline gives CDR1 MNHNS, CDR2 SASEGT. CDR3 loop: CASSEWAPGAGNTIYF. CDR3 in DNA: TGTGCCAGCAGTGAATGGGCCCCGGGGGCTGGAAACACCATATATTTT.

This clonotype showed up just a few times. The chain couples TRBV7-2 to TRBJ1-2, with a possible D match to TRBD1 (6 bases). Per germline, CDR1 SGHTA and CDR2 FQGNSA. V lost 5 bases and J lost 6, with 19 bases in between. This CDR3 is 15 amino acids long. The CDR3 here is CASSTKGYRADGYTF. CDR3 nucleotides: TGTGCCAGCAGCACCAAGGGGTACAGGGCAGATGGCTACACCTTC. The entire variable domain, with the rest obtained from reference TRBV7-2 and TRBJ1-2, is as follows: GAGVSQSPSNKVTEKGKDVELRCDPISGHTALYWYRQSLGQGLEFLIYFQGNSAPDKSGLPSDRFSAERTGGSVSTLTIQRTQQEDSAVYLCASSTKGYRADGYTFGSGTRLTVV.

This clonotype was seen just once. The rearrangement joins TRBV20-1 to TRBJ1-2, with 12 bases matching TRBD1. Losses at the gene ends were 0 bases for V and 7 bases for J; bases not matched to a gene: 3. This CDR3 has 14 residues. The germline CDR1 and CDR2 sequences are DFQATT and SNEGSKA (reference sequence). The CDR3 is CSARDGDRGLGYTF. As DNA, the CDR3 is TGCAGTGCTAGAGATGGGGACAGGGGGCTTGGCTACACCTTC.

The chain carries TRBV5-1 and TRBJ2-7; TRBD2 might be the D (6 bases). The CDR3 has 14 amino acids. Germline CDR1 SGHRS, CDR2 YFSETQ. V dropped 0 bases and J dropped 3 bases, with 10 bases sitting between them. The CDR3 here is CASSLAVGGYEQYF. The CDR3 DNA reads as TGCGCCAGCAGCTTGGCCGTCGGGGGCTACGAGCAGTACTTC.

The chain's CDR3 is CSGGAAGANNEQFF. CDR3 DNA: TGCAGCGGGGGGGCAGCAGGGGCGAACAATGAGCAGTTCTTC. The gene calls are TRBV29-1 and TRBJ2-1; D might be TRBD1 or TRBD2, each matching 6 bases. Germline V gene sequence: CDR1 SQVTM, CDR2 ANQGSEA. There are 14 residues in the CDR3. V was shortened by 7 bases and J by 5 bases, with 18 bases between the two germline ends.

The chain recombines TRBV28 with TRBJ2-3; D assignment may be TRBD1 or TRBD2 (5 bases each). The CDR3 totals 14 residues. The germline V and J ends were trimmed by 10 bases and 2 bases, with 16 bases remaining between them. Germline V gene data show CDR1 as MDHEN and CDR2 as SYDVKM. The CDR3 is CAISRAGTTDTQYF. CDR3 nucleotides: TGTGCCATCAGCAGAGCCGGGACCACAGATACGCAGTATTTT.

This chain uses TRBV4-1 with TRBJ2-1, with 7 positions matching TRBD2. Germline CDR1 is MGHRA and CDR2 is YSYEKL. The CDR3 extends over 15 amino acids. Trimming cost V 3 bases and J 8 bases; bases outside gene matches: 10. In DNA, the CDR3 is TGCGCCAGCAGCCACCCGACTAGCCCTAGGGATGAGCAGTTCTTC. This codes for CASSHPTSPRDEQFF.

In the case of this clonotype: With a much larger clone just one base away, this may be a read error. The chain combines TRBV28 with TRBJ1-2, with D possibly being TRBD1 (6 bases). Germline lookup yields CDR1 MDHEN and CDR2 SYDVKM. Deletions cut 5 bases from V and 4 bases from J, with 8 bases between. The CDR3 contains 12 residues. The CDR3 region has the DNA TGTGCCAGCAGTCAGGGGACCTATGGCTACACCTTC. This gives the protein CASSQGTYGYTF.